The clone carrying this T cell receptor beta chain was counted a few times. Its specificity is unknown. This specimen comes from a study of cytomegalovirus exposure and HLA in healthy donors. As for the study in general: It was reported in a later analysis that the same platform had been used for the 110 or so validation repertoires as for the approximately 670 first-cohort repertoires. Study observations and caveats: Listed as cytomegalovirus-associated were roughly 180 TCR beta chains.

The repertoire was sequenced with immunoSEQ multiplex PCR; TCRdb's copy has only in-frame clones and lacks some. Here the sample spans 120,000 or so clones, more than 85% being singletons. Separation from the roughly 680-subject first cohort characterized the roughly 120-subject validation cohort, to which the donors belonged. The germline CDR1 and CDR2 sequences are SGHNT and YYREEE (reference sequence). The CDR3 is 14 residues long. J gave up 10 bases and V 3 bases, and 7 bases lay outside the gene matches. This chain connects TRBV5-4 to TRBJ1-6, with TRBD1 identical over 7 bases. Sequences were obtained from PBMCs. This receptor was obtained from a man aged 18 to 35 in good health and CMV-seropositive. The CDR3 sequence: CASSSTGDPSPLHF. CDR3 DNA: TGTGCCAGCAGCTCTACAGGGGATCCATCACCCCTCCACTTT.